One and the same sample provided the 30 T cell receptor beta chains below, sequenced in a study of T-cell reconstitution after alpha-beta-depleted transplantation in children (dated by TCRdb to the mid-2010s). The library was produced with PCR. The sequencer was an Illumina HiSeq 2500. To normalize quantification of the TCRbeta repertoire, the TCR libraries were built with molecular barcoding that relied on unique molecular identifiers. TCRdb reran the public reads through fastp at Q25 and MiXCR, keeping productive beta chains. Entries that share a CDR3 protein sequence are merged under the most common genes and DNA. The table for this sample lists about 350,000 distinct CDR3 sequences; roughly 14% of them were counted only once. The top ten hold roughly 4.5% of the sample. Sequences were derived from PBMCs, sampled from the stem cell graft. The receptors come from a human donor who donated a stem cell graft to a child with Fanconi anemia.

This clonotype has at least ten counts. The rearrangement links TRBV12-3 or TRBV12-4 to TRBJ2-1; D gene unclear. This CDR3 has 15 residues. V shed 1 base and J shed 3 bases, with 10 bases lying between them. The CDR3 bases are TGTGCCAGCAGTTTAGAAGGGCGAATCTACAATGAGCAGTTCTTC. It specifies CASSLEGRIYNEQFF.

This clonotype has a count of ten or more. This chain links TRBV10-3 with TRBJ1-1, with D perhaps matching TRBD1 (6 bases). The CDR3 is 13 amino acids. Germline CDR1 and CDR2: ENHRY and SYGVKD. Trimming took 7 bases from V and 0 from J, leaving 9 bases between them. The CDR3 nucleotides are TGTGCCATCATCAGGGACATGAACACTGAAGCTTTCTTT. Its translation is CAIIRDMNTEAFF.

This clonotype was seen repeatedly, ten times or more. The CDR3 sequence: CSVVSGANVLTF. The DNA for the CDR3 is TGCAGCGTAGTCTCTGGGGCCAACGTCCTGACTTTC. The chain links TRBV29-1 to TRBJ2-6; no firm D call. The germline CDR1 and CDR2 sequences are SQVTM and ANQGSEA. The V end was cut by 6 bases, the J end by 0 bases, with 3 bases between. The length of the CDR3 is 12 residues.

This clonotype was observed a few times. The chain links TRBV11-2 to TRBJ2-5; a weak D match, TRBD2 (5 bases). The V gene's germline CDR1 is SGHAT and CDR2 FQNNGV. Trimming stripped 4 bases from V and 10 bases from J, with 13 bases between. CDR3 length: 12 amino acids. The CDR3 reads CASSSSGGDQYF. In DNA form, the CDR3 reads TGTGCCAGCAGCTCAAGCGGCGGCGACCAGTACTTC.

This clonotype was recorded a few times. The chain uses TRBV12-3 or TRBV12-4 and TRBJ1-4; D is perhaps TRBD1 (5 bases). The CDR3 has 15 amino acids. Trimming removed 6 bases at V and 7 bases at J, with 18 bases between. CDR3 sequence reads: CASSRVGPGGEKLFF. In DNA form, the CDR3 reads TGTGCCAGCAGCCGTGTGGGACCCGGGGGTGAAAAACTGTTTTTT.

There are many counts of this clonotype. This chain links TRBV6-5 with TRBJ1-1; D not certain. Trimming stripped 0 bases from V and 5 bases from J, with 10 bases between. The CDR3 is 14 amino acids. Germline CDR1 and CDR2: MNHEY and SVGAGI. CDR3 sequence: CASSYSMGRTEAFF. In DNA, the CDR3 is TGTGCCAGCAGTTACTCGATGGGAAGGACTGAAGCTTTCTTT.

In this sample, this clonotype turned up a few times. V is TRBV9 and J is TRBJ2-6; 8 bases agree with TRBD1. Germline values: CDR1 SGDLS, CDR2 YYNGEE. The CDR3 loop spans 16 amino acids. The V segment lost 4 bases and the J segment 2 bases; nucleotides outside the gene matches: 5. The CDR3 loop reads CASSPWTGTGANVLTF. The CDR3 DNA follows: TGTGCCAGCAGCCCATGGACAGGGACTGGGGCCAACGTCCTGACTTTC.

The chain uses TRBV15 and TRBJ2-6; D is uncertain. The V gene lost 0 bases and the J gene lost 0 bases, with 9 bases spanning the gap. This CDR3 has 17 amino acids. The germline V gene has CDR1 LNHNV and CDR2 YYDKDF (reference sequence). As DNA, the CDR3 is TGTGCCACCAGCAGAGATGGGTGGGGCTCTGGGGCCAACGTCCTGACTTTC. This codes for CATSRDGWGSGANVLTF.

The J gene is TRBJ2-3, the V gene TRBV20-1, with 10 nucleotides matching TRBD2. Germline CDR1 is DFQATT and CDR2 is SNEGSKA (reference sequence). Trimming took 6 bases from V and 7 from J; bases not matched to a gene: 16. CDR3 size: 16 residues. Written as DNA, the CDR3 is TGCAGTGCGGAGGGTGGCAGCGGGGGGGCCGGGAATACGCAGTATTTT. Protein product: CSAEGGSGGAGNTQYF.

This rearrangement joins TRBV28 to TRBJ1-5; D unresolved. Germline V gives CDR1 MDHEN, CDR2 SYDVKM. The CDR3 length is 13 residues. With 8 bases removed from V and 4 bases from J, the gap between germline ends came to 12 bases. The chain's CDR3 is CASEEPRNQPQHF. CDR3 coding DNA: TGTGCCAGCGAAGAGCCCAGGAATCAGCCCCAGCATTTT.

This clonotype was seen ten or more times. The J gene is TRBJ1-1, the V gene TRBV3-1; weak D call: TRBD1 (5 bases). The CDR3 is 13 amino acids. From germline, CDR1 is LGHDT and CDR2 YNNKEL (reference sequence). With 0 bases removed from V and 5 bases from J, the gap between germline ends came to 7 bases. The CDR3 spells CASSQDGGTEAFF. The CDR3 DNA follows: TGTGCCAGCAGCCAAGATGGGGGAACTGAAGCTTTCTTT.

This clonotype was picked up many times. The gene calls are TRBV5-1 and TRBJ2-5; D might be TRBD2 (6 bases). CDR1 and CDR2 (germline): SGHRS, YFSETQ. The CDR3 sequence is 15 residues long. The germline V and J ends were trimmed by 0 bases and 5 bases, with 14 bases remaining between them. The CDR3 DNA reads TGCGCCAGCAGCTTGGTGGCGGACTACTTCGAGACCCAGTACTTC. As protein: CASSLVADYFETQYF.

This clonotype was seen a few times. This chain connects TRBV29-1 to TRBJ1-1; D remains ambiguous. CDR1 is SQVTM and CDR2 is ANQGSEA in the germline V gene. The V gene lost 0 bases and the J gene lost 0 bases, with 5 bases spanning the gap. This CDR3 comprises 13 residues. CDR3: CSVEEQLNTEAFF. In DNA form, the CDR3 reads TGCAGCGTTGAAGAGCAGCTGAACACTGAAGCTTTCTTT.

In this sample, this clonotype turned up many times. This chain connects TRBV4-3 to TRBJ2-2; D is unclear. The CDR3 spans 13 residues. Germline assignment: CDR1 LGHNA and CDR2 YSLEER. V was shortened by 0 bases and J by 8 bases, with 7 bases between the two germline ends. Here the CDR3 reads CASSQDARGELFF. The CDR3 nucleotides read TGCGCCAGCAGCCAAGATGCTCGGGGGGAGCTGTTTTTT.

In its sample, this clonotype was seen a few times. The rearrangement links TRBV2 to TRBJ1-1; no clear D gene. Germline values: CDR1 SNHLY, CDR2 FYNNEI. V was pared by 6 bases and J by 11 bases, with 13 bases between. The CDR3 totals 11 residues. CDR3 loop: CASRGSGEAFF. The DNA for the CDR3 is TGTGCCAGCAGAGGTTCCGGGGAGGCTTTCTTT.

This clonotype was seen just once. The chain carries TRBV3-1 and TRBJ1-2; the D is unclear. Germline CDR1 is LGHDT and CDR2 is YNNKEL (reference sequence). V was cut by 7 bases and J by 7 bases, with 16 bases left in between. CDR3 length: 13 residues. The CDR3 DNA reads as TGTGCCAGCACCCTTACCGGGAGCTGTGGCTACACCTTC. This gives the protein CASTLTGSCGYTF.

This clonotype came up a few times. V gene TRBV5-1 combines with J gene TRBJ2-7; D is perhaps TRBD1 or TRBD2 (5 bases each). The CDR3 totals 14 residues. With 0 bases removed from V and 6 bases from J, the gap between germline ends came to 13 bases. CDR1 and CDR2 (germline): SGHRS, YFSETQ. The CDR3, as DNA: TGCGCCAGCAGCTTGGCAGGGACCTTTTTCGAGCAGTACTTC. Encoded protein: CASSLAGTFFEQYF.

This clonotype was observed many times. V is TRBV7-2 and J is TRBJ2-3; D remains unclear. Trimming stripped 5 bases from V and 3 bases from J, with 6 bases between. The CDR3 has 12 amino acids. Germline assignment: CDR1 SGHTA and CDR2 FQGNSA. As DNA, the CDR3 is TGTGCCAGCAGCGAGCCTACAGATACGCAGTATTTT. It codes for CASSEPTDTQYF.

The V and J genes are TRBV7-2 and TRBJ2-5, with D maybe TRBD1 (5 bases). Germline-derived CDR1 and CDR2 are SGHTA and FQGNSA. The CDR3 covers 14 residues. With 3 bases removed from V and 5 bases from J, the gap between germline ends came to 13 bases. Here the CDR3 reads CASSLMRTSETQYF. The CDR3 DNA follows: TGTGCCAGCAGCTTGATGAGGACATCCGAGACCCAGTACTTC.

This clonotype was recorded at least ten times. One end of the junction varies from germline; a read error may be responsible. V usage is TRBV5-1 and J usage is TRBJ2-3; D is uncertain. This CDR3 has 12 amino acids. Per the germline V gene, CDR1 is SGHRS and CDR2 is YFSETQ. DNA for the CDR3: TGTGCCAGCAGTTCGAACACAGATACGCAGTATTTT. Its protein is CASSSNTDTQYF. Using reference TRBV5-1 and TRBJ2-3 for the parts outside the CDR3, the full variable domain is KAGVTQTPRYLIKTRGQQVTLSCSPISGHRSVSWYQQTPGQGLQFLFEYFSETQRNKGNFPGRFSGRQFSNSRSEMNVSTLELGDSALYLCASSSNTDTQYFGPGTRLTVL.

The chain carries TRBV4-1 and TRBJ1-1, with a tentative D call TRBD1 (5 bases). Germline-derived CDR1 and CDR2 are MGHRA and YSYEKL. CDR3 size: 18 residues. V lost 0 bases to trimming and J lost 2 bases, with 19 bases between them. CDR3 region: CASSQDSPGQGLNTEAFF. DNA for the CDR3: TGCGCCAGCAGCCAAGATTCGCCAGGTCAGGGACTAAACACTGAAGCTTTCTTT.

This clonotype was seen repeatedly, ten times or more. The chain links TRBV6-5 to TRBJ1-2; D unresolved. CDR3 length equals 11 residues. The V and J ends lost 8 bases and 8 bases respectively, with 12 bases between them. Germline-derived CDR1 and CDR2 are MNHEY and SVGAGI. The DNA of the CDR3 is TGTGCCAGCGGCCTACGGCACGGCTACACCTTC. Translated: CASGLRHGYTF.

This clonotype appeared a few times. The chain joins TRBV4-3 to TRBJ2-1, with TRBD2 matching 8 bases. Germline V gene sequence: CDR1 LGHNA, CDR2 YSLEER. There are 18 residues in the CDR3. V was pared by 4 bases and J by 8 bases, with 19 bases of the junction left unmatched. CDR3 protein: CASSRGFDRGGKFYEQFF. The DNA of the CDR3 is TGCGCCAGCAGCCGAGGCTTCGACCGGGGGGGCAAATTCTATGAGCAGTTCTTC.

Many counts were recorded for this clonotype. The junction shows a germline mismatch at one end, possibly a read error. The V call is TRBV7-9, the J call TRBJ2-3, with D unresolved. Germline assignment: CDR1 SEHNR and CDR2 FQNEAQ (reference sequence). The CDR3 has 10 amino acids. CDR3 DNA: TGTGCCAGCAGCCCCCCTCTAAGTGGATTT. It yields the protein CASSPPLSGF.

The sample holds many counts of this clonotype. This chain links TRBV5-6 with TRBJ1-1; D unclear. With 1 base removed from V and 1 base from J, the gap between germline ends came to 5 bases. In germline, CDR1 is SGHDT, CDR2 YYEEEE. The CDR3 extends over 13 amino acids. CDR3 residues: CASSLYRNTEAFF. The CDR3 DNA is TGTGCCAGCAGCTTGTACCGGAACACTGAAGCTTTCTTT.

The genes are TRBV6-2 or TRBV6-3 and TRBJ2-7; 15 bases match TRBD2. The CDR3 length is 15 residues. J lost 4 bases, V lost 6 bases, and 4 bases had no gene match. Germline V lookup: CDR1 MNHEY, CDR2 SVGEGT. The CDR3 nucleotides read TGTGCCAGCAGACCCGGACTAGCGGGGGGGTACGAGCAGTACTTC. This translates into CASRPGLAGGYEQYF.

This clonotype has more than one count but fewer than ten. The CDR3, as DNA: TGTGCCACCACATTAACGGGACTCAGGACTGGCTACACCTTC. Its translation: CATTLTGLRTGYTF. The chain has TRBV15 and TRBJ1-2; possible D gene TRBD1, 5 bases. The V and J ends lost 7 bases and 7 bases respectively, with 19 bases between them. This CDR3 contains 14 residues. Germline-derived CDR1 and CDR2 are LNHNV and YYDKDF (reference sequence).

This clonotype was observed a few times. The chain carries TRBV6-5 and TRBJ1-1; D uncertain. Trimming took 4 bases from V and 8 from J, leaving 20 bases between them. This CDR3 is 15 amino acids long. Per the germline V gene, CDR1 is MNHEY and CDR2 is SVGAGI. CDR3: CASSSLENPQREAFF. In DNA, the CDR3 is TGTGCCAGCAGTTCCCTGGAGAACCCCCAAAGGGAAGCTTTCTTT.

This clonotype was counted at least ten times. The CDR3 is CSARAESRTDTQYF. Here the CDR3 DNA reads TGCAGTGCTAGGGCTGAGTCCCGCACAGATACGCAGTATTTT. V gene TRBV20-1 combines with J gene TRBJ2-3; D is unclear. This CDR3 has 14 residues. V lost 3 bases to trimming and J lost 1 base, with 11 bases between them. Germline-derived CDR1 and CDR2 are DFQATT and SNEGSKA (reference sequence).

The CDR3 sequence: CASSMMGQGLDYGYTF. The CDR3 DNA sequence: TGCGCCAGCAGCATGATGGGACAGGGTCTTGACTATGGCTACACCTTC. The V call is TRBV5-1, the J call TRBJ1-2, with 9 nucleotides matching TRBD1. The CDR3 extends over 16 amino acids. The germline gives CDR1 SGHRS, CDR2 YFSETQ. Germline trimming cut 4 bases from V and 3 bases from J; bases unmatched to any gene: 10.